The sequence of this T cell receptor (beta chain) was determined in a study of vaccination effects on CD4 cells after COVID-19. Study results and caveats: Early post-infection timepoints were absent, and convalescent patients were few.

This clone was observed a few times. Its antigen is as yet unknown. Using immunoSEQ multiplex PCR, the repertoire was profiled, and TCRdb retains in-frame clones only, with some absent. Among about 24,000 clones listed, roughly 79% were seen once. Peptide-pool stimulation followed by sequencing identified expanded antigen-specific CD4+ clonotypes in the ViraFEST assay. When less than 11 days of culture had elapsed, CD4+ T cells were isolated. It was two doses of either the BNT162b2 or mRNA-1273 vaccine that participants received. Testing of the vaccine recipients showed negative nucleocapsid antibodies and no prior SARS-CoV-2 infection. Cultivation was performed at around 2 million PBMC per well with 8.5 to 10 IU/ml IL-2 and 9.5 to 10 ug/ml peptides added. The authors replaced half the medium with IL-2 medium on days 3 and 7. Sequenced material: CD4+ T cells from PBMCs cultured with SARS-CoV-2 spike peptides, taken after COVID-19 vaccination. The TCR originated in a human donor who received a COVID-19 vaccine. Some clones in this sample may be carry-over from other donors' samples.

CDR3 bases: TGTGCCAGCAGCCAAGATCACCGTTTGGGGCGAGGAAACACCATATATTTT. Translation gives CASSQDHRLGRGNTIYF. V gene TRBV14 combines with J gene TRBJ1-3, with D possibly matching TRBD1 (5 bases). With 0 bases removed from V and 4 bases from J, the gap between germline ends came to 16 bases. This CDR3 region has 17 residues. Germline V gene data show CDR1 as SGHDN and CDR2 as FVKESK.